Shown below are 10 T cell receptor beta chains from a single sample sequenced in a study of graft-versus-host responses after intestinal transplantation. Their target antigens are unknown. The method was immunoSEQ multiplex PCR; TCRdb's version includes in-frame clones alone and lacks a portion of them. Counted here are under 150,000 clones, roughly 92% occurring once; the ten biggest clones make up around 0.16%. The sample was unstimulated CD4+ T cells sorted from spleen or lymph node cells, taken before intestinal transplant. These receptors were collected from a human donor who received an intestinal transplant.

This chain uses TRBV5-4 with TRBJ1-2; D gene unclear. CDR3 length: 13 residues. Germline lookup yields CDR1 SGHNT and CDR2 YYREEE (reference sequence). The ends were cut back, 2 bases at V and 8 bases at J, with 13 bases in the middle. The CDR3 sequence is CASSFMASWGYTF. The CDR3 DNA reads as TGTGCCAGCAGCTTTATGGCCTCCTGGGGCTACACCTTC.

The V call is TRBV7-9, the J call TRBJ2-5, with TRBD2 matching over 8 bases. J gave up 1 base and V 4 bases, and 5 bases lay outside the gene matches. Per the germline V gene, CDR1 is SEHNR and CDR2 is FQNEAQ (reference sequence). The CDR3 sequence is 15 residues long. In DNA, the CDR3 is TGTGCCAGCAGCTCAGGAGCGGGGGCCCAAGAGACCCAGTACTTC. Its translation: CASSSGAGAQETQYF.

The CDR3 spells CASSPTRTYNSPLHF. For the CDR3, the DNA is TGTGCCAGCTCACCAACCAGGACCTATAATTCACCCCTCCACTTT. The chain employs TRBV18 and TRBJ1-6; D not resolved. The CDR3 spans 15 residues. Deletions cut 2 bases from V and 2 bases from J, with 7 bases between. Germline values: CDR1 KGHSH, CDR2 LQKENI.

The CDR3, as DNA: TGTGCCAGCAGCCGTTTCCTAGTCGGCTCCTACGAGCAGTACTTC. This sequence encodes CASSRFLVGSYEQYF. The chain employs TRBV11-2 and TRBJ2-7; D uncertain. CDR1 is SGHAT, CDR2 FQNNGV, per germline. The V end was cut by 5 bases, the J end by 0 bases, with 14 bases between. There are 15 residues in the CDR3.

The CDR3, as DNA: TGTGCCAGCAGTGATTGGGGGACGAACACCGGGGAGCTGTTTTTT. Its translation is CASSDWGTNTGELFF. This rearrangement joins TRBV2 to TRBJ2-2, with D perhaps being TRBD1 or TRBD2 (5 bases each). This CDR3 is built from 15 residues. Germline V gene lookup returns CDR1 SNHLY and CDR2 FYNNEI. V shed 3 bases and J shed 0 bases, with 8 bases lying between them.

This chain links TRBV6-6 with TRBJ1-5; no clear D gene. V lost 4 bases to trimming and J lost 9 bases, with 13 bases between them. Germline assignment: CDR1 MNHNY and CDR2 SVGAGI (reference sequence). This CDR3 has 13 residues. In DNA form, the CDR3 reads TGTGCCAGCAGTTCCTCGGCCCCCCGGCCCCAGCATTTT. Translation gives CASSSSAPRPQHF.

This chain connects TRBV11-3 to TRBJ2-5, with TRBD2 matching 13 bases. Germline-derived CDR1 and CDR2 are SGHNT and YENEEA. The CDR3 is 18 amino acids. The trim removed 1 base at V and 4 bases at J, leaving 9 bases unmatched. In nucleotides, the CDR3 is TGTGCCAGCAGCTTAGGACTGACTAGCGGGGGGTTGGTAGAGACCCAGTACTTC. Protein product: CASSLGLTSGGLVETQYF. Filled out from reference TRBV11-3 and TRBJ2-5, the complete variable domain reads EAGVVQSPRYKIIEKKQPVAFWCNPISGHNTLYWYLQNLGQGPELLIRYENEEAVDDSQLPKDRFSAERLKGVDSTLKIQPAELGDSAVYLCASSLGLTSGGLVETQYFGPGTRLLVL.

The CDR3 nucleotides are TGTGCCAGCAGCCAAATCGGCCAAAGTTGGGGTTTTGGGGAGCTGTTTTTT. It yields the protein CASSQIGQSWGFGELFF. The rearrangement joins TRBV11-3 to TRBJ2-2; D is undetermined. From germline, CDR1 is SGHNT and CDR2 YENEEA. The CDR3 has 17 residues. Trimming removed 5 bases at V and 8 bases at J, with 24 bases between.

This chain's CDR3 is CASTEQEKLFF. In DNA, the CDR3 is TGTGCCAGCACGGAGCAGGAAAAACTGTTTTTT. The chain recombines TRBV2 with TRBJ1-4; no firm D call. The CDR3 has 11 amino acids. Per the germline V gene, CDR1 is SNHLY and CDR2 is FYNNEI. V dropped 7 bases and J dropped 8 bases, with 8 bases sitting between them.

This clone was found once. The V and J genes are TRBV11-2 and TRBJ2-1; 10 bases are a match to TRBD2. V was pared by 5 bases and J by 7 bases, with 5 bases of the junction left unmatched. Germline lookup yields CDR1 SGHAT and CDR2 FQNNGV. This CDR3 is 14 amino acids long. In DNA form, the CDR3 reads TGTGCCAGCAGCCTCGGACTAGCGGCTAATGAGCAGTTCTTC. This translates into CASSLGLAANEQFF.